These T cell receptor beta chains were read from a single sample in a study of blood T cell repertoires in COVID-19. The repertoire was sequenced with immunoSEQ multiplex PCR; TCRdb's copy has only in-frame clones and lacks some. The sample has around 310,000 clones; around nine tenths are singletons. Sequenced material: PBMCs or T cells enriched from blood (not recorded which). The receptors were sampled from a young man who had recovered from COVID-19. CDR3s include the opening cysteine and the closing phenylalanine or tryptophan. D genes are given only for firm matches. Size values are once, few and many counts, or a class for expanded clones, and some rows have none.

D gene	V gene	clone size	J gene	CDR3 protein	CDR3 DNA
NA	TRBV9	NA	TRBJ2-1	CASSVTLGGASYNEQFF	TGTGCCAGCAGCGTGACCCTGGGCGGGGCCTCCTACAATGAGCAGTTCTTC
NA	TRBV29-1	NA	TRBJ1-5	CSVIVPQGFSQPQHF	TGCAGCGTGATTGTCCCACAGGGTTTTAGTCAGCCCCAGCATTTT
NA	TRBV12-3/TRBV12-4	NA	TRBJ2-5	CASSRLEETQYF	TGTGCCAGCAGTCGACTGGAAGAGACCCAGTACTTC
NA	TRBV10-3	NA	TRBJ2-1	CAISSGVSSYNEQFF	TGTGCCATCAGTTCAGGGGTTAGCTCCTACAATGAGCAGTTCTTC
NA	TRBV3-1/TRBV3-2	NA	TRBJ2-2	CASSQVWGGPNTGELFF	TGTGCCAGCAGCCAAGTCTGGGGGGGCCCGAACACCGGGGAGCTGTTTTTT
NA	TRBV18	NA	TRBJ2-1	CASSSQGSHEQFF	TGTGCCAGCTCATCTCAGGGAAGCCATGAGCAGTTCTTC
TRBD1	TRBV2	NA	TRBJ2-3	CASSTGADTQYF	TGTGCCAGCAGTACAGGGGCAGATACGCAGTATTTT
TRBD2	TRBV27	NA	TRBJ2-2	CASSSIAGGRPTGELFF	TGTGCCAGCAGTTCTATAGCGGGGGGGCGCCCCACCGGGGAGCTGTTTTTT
NA	TRBV19	NA	TRBJ1-2	CASSTGGLGSSYGYTF	TGTGCCAGTAGTACCGGAGGACTTGGCAGCAGCTATGGCTACACCTTC
NA	TRBV19	NA	TRBJ1-3	CASMGYRESAGNTIYF	TGTGCCAGTATGGGATATAGGGAGTCGGCTGGAAACACCATATATTTT
TRBD1	TRBV19	NA	TRBJ2-7	CASTGQDNSYEQYF	TGTGCCAGTACTGGACAGGATAACTCCTACGAGCAGTACTTC
TRBD1	TRBV30	NA	TRBJ1-2	CAWRRDSLKYGYTF	TGTGCCTGGCGTAGGGACAGCCTCAAATATGGCTACACCTTC
NA	TRBV27	NA	TRBJ2-7	CASSGLGRREQYF	TGTGCCAGCAGTGGACTTGGCCGGCGGGAGCAGTACTTC
NA	TRBV19	few	TRBJ1-6	CASSIGRANNSPLHF	TGTGCCAGTAGTATTGGCAGGGCAAACAATTCACCCCTCCACTTT
NA	TRBV7-8	few	TRBJ1-1	CASSFSSPPGSEAFF	TGTGCCAGCAGCTTCTCGAGTCCCCCAGGATCTGAAGCTTTCTTT
TRBD2	TRBV9	NA	TRBJ2-2	CASSVTSGGLNTGELFF	TGTGCCAGCAGCGTAACTAGCGGGGGACTAAACACCGGGGAGCTGTTTTTT
TRBD1	TRBV5-1	NA	TRBJ1-1	CASSPGQGTDTEAFF	TGCGCCAGCAGCCCGGGACAGGGTACGGACACTGAAGCTTTCTTT
TRBD1	TRBV6-2/TRBV6-3	NA	TRBJ2-3	CASSYSPEGAIFLDTQYF	TGTGCCAGCAGTTACTCCCCCGAGGGGGCAATTTTCTTGGATACGCAGTATTTT
TRBD2	TRBV5-4	NA	TRBJ2-2	CASSPAGAGELFF	TGTGCCAGCAGCCCGGCGGGGGCCGGGGAGCTGTTTTTT
NA	TRBV9	NA	TRBJ1-1	CASSAIYDRNTEAFF	TGTGCCAGCAGCGCGATATATGACAGGAACACTGAAGCTTTCTTT